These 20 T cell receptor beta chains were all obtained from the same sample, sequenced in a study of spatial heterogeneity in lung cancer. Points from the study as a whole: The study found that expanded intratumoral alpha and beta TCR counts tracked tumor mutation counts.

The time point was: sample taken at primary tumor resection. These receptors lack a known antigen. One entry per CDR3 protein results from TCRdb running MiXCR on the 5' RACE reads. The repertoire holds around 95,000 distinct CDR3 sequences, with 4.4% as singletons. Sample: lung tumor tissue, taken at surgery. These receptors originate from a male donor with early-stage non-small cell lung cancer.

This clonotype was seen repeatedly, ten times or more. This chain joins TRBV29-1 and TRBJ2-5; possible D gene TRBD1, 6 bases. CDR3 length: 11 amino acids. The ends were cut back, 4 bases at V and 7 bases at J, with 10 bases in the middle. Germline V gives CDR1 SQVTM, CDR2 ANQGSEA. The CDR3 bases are TGCAGCGTTGGACAGGATCGGACCCAGTACTTC. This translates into CSVGQDRTQYF.

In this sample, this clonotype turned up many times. The CDR3 nucleotides are TGTGCCAGCAGCAGGGGACAGGGAAGGATCGGGGAGCTGTTTTTT. Protein: CASSRGQGRIGELFF. The V call is TRBV21-1, the J call TRBJ2-2; the table calls TRBD1, which could not be checked here. TRBV21-1 is reported as a pseudogene. This CDR3 is built from 15 residues.

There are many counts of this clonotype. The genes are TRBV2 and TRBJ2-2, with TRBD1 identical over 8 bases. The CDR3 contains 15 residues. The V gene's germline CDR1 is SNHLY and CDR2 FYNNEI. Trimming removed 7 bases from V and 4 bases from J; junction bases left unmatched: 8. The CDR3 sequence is CASTRGQGRTGELFF. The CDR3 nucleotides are TGTGCCAGCACGAGAGGACAGGGCCGCACCGGGGAGCTGTTTTTT. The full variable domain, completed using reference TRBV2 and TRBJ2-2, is EPEVTQTPSHQVTQMGQEVILRCVPISNHLYFYWYRQILGQKVEFLVSFYNNEISEKSEIFDDQFSVERPDGSNFTLKIRSTKLEDSAMYFCASTRGQGRTGELFFGEGSRLTVL.

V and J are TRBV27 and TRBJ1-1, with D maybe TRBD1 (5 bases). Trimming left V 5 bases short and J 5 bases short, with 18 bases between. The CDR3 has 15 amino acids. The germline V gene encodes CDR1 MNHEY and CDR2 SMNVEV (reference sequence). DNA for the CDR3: TGTGCCAGCAGTAGAAGGGTTGGGGGGTTTACTGAAGCTTTCTTT. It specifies CASSRRVGGFTEAFF.

In DNA form, the CDR3 reads TGTGCCAGCAGCCAATCGCCGGGAGGGCCGTTTTACTTCTTC. Its translation is CASSQSPGGPFYFF. The chain joins TRBV3-1 to TRBJ2-1; 8 bases match TRBD2. The germline CDR1 and CDR2 sequences are LGHDT and YNNKEL (reference sequence). V trimming: 2 bases; J trimming: 16 bases; junction bases outside the gene matches: 13. There are 14 residues in the CDR3.

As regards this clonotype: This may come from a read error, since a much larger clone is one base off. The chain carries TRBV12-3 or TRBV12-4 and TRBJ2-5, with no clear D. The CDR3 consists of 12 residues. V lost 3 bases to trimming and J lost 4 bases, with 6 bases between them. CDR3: CASSFGLETQYF. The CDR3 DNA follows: TGTGCCAGCAGTTTTGGGTTAGAGACCCAGTACTTC.

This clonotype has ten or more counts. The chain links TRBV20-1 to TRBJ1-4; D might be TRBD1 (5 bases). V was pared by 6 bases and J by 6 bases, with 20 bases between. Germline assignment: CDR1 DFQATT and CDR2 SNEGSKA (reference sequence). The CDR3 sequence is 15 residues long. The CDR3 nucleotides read TGCAGTGCCACCCAGGGAGCGATAGTGTATGAAAAACTGTTTTTT. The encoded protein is CSATQGAIVYEKLFF.

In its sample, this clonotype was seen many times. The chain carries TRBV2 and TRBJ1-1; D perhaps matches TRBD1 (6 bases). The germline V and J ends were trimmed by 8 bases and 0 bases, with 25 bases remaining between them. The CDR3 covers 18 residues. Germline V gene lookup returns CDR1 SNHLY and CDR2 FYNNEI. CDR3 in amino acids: CASSDSGVGRGLNTEAFF. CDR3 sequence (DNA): TGTGCCAGCTCGGATTCAGGGGTAGGACGGGGATTGAACACTGAAGCTTTCTTT.

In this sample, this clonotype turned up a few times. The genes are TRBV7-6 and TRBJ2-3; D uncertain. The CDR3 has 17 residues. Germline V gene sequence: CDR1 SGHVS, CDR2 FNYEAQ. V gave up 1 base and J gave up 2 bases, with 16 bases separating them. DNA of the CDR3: TGTGCCAGCAGCTTAGATCCGTGGGGAAGACCCACAGATACGCAGTATTTT. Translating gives CASSLDPWGRPTDTQYF.

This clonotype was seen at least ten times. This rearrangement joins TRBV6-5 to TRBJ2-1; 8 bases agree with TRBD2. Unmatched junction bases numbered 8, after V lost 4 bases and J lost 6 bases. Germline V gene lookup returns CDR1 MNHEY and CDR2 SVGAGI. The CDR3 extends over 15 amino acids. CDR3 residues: CASSLGGTSINEQFF. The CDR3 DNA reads TGTGCCAGCAGTTTGGGCGGGACTAGTATCAATGAGCAGTTCTTC.

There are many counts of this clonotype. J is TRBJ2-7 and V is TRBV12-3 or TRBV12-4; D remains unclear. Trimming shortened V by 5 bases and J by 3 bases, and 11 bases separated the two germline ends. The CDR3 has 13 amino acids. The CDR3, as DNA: TGTGCCAGCAGTCTGTCTCGGGTCTACGAGCAGTACTTC. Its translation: CASSLSRVYEQYF.

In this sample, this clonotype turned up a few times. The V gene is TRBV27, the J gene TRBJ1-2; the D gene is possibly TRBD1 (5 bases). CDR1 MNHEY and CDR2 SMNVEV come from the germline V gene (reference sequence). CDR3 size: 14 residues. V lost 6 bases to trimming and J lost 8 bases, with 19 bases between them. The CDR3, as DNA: TGTGCCAGCAGGTGGATTGACAGCACGGAAGGCTACACCTTC. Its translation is CASRWIDSTEGYTF.

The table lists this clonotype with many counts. CDR3 region: CASSRTGGNTIYF. The CDR3 coding sequence is TGCGCCAGCAGCAGGACAGGTGGAAACACCATATATTTT. The rearrangement joins TRBV5-1 to TRBJ1-3, with 7 nucleotides matching TRBD1. The CDR3 sequence is 13 residues long. Germline-derived CDR1 and CDR2 are SGHRS and YFSETQ. Trimming at V came to 4 bases and at J to 3 bases, leaving 1 base not matched to a gene.

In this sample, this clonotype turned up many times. The CDR3 nucleotides read TGCAGTGCTAGCTCCCTGTCAAAAGAGACCCAGTACTTC. Its protein is CSASSLSKETQYF. The chain couples TRBV20-1 to TRBJ2-5; D unclear. V dropped 3 bases and J dropped 3 bases, with 11 bases sitting between them. Germline CDR1 DFQATT, CDR2 SNEGSKA (reference sequence). This CDR3 comprises 13 residues.

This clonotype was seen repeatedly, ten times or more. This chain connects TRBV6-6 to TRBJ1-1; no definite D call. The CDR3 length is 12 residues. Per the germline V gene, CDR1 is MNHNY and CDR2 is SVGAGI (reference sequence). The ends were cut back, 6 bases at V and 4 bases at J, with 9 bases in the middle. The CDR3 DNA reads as TGTGCCAGCAGAGCATGGAGCACTGAAGCTTTCTTT. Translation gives CASRAWSTEAFF.

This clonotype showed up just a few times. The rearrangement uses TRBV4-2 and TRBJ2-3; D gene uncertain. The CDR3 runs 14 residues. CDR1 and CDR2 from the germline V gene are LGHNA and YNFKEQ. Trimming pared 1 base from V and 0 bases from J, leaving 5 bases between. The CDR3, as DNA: TGTGCCAGCAGCCAAGCCTCTAGCACAGATACGCAGTATTTT. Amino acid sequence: CASSQASSTDTQYF.

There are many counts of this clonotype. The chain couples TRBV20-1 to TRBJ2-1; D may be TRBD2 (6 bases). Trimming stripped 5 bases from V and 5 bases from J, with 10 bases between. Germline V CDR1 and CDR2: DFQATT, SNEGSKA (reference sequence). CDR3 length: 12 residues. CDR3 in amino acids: CSAGRGNNEQFF. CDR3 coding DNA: TGCAGTGCTGGACGGGGGAACAATGAGCAGTTCTTC.

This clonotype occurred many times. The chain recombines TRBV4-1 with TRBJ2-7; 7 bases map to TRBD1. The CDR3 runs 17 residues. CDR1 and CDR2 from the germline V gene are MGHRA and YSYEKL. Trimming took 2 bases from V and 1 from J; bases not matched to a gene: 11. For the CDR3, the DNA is TGCGCCAGCAGCCAATCCGGAGAGGGGGCCTGGTCCTACGAGCAGTACTTC. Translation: CASSQSGEGAWSYEQYF.

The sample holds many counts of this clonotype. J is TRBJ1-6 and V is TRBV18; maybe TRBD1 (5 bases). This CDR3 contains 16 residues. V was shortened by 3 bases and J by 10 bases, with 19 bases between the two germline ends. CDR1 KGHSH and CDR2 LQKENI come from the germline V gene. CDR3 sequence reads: CASSPTGTGQNSPLHF. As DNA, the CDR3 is TGTGCCAGCTCACCCACCGGGACGGGTCAAAACTCACCCCTCCACTTT.

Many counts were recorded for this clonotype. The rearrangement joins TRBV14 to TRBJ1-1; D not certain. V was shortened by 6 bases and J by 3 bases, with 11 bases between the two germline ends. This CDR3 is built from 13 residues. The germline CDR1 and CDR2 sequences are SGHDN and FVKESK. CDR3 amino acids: CASRRRGHTEAFF. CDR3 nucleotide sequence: TGTGCCAGCAGACGGCGCGGACACACTGAAGCTTTCTTT. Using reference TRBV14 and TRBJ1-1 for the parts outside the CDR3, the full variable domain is EAGVTQFPSHSVIEKGQTVTLRCDPISGHDNLYWYRRVMGKEIKFLLHFVKESKQDESGMPNNRFLAERTGGTYSTLKVQPAELEDSGVYFCASRRRGHTEAFFGQGTRLTVV.